This T cell receptor (beta chain) was captured in a study of graft-versus-host responses after intestinal transplantation. About the study: In this cohort, recipients had multivisceral, liver-intestinal, or isolated intestinal transplants. Anti-thymocyte globulin served as induction for all recipients, who then took tacrolimus and steroids for roughly 3 years.

For this clone: Its antigen remains unknown.

Study results and caveats: Recipient bone marrow held GvH clones, some seen earlier in ileum or blood.

This CDR3 is 13 amino acids long. The germline gives CDR1 SNHLY, CDR2 FYNNEI. With 11 bases removed from V and 0 bases from J, the gap between germline ends came to 10 bases. TCRdb's copy holds only in-frame clones and misses some; the assay was immunoSEQ multiplex PCR. The sample comprises over 10,000 clones, approximately 84% of which are singletons, and roughly 25% rests with the top ten. The sample here was PBMCs, taken after intestinal transplantation. The chain recombines TRBV2 with TRBJ2-2, with no clear D. This sequence originates from a human patient who received an intestinal transplant, so some T cells may come from the graft donor. The CDR3 DNA follows: TGTGCCTCACAGACTTCGAACACCGGGGAGCTGTTTTTT. As protein: CASQTSNTGELFF.